The entry below gives a single T cell receptor (beta chain) sequence along with its context. As yet, its antigen is unknown. The PCR made use of 60 Vbeta and 13 Jbeta primers. Produced via immunoSEQ multiplex PCR; TCRdb's table is partial and in-frame only. The sample consists of fewer than 250,000 clones, around three quarters of them appearing once. These data originate in a study of cytomegalovirus exposure and HLA in healthy donors. Overall study results and limits: Earlier analysis looked at TCR beta V segments, and most were productive about 90% or about 30% of the time. A later analysis appeared to link common viral pathogens to several of the most significant clusters. The availability of immune exposure information extended only to CMV serostatus. When a later analysis was performed, an Asian-associated ancestry cluster reportedly had fewer N-insertions than the roughly 630-donor mean.

V shed 5 bases and J 3 bases; nucleotides not matched to a gene: 7. The germline V gene encodes CDR1 GTSNPN and CDR2 SVGIG (reference sequence). The CDR3 is 14 residues long. The source material was PBMCs. This rearrangement joins TRBV30 to TRBJ1-5, with TRBD1 identical over 7 bases. The TCR sequence derives from a woman aged 18-30 years in good health and CMV-seronegative. In DNA form, the CDR3 reads TGTGCCTGGGCCCGGACAGGCAACAATCAGCCCCAGCATTTT. This sequence encodes CAWARTGNNQPQHF.